What follows are 11 T cell receptor beta chains derived from one specimen sequenced in a study of blood T cell repertoires in COVID-19. The method was immunoSEQ multiplex PCR; TCRdb's version includes in-frame clones alone and lacks a portion of them. The table has about 270,000 clones, around nine tenths seen once. Material: PBMCs or T cells enriched from blood (not recorded which). The receptors stem from a woman in her sixties or seventies in a cohort exposed to, infected with or recovered from COVID-19 (not recorded which).

The chain recombines TRBV5-1 with TRBJ2-1, with 10 bases that match TRBD1. Germline lookup yields CDR1 SGHRS and CDR2 YFSETQ. This CDR3 has 16 amino acids. The J segment lost 5 bases and the V segment lost 0 bases, leaving 5 bases of the junction unmatched. DNA for the CDR3: TGCGCCAGCAGCTTGGGGGGGACAGGGGCGAACAATGAGCAGTTCTTC. The encoded protein is CASSLGGTGANNEQFF.

The DNA of the CDR3 is TGTGCCAGTAGTCCTGACAGGGTCCCCTCCTACGAGCAGTACTTC. This encodes CASSPDRVPSYEQYF. The rearrangement uses TRBV19 and TRBJ2-7; 7 bases are shared with TRBD1. J lost 0 bases, V lost 5 bases, and 7 bases had no gene match. This CDR3 has 15 residues. Germline V gene sequence: CDR1 LNHDA, CDR2 SQIVND (reference sequence).

The chain links TRBV28 to TRBJ1-4, with 8 bases identical to TRBD1. J lost 2 bases, V lost 5 bases, and 4 bases had no gene match. The CDR3 consists of 15 residues. The germline V gene encodes CDR1 MDHEN and CDR2 SYDVKM. The CDR3 here is CASSLHRGTNEKLFF. The CDR3 coding sequence is TGTGCCAGCAGTCTCCACAGGGGGACTAATGAAAAACTGTTTTTT.

V is TRBV4-3 and J is TRBJ2-1; TRBD2 might be the D (5 bases). CDR3 length: 16 residues. V was shortened by 0 bases and J by 4 bases, with 13 bases between the two germline ends. CDR1 and CDR2 (germline): LGHNA, YSLEER. The CDR3 region is CASSQDRGRKYNEQFF. CDR3 DNA sequence: TGCGCCAGCAGCCAAGATCGAGGGCGGAAATACAATGAGCAGTTCTTC.

The chain uses TRBV7-9 and TRBJ2-7; D ambiguous. This CDR3 comprises 14 residues. The V end lost 3 bases, the J end lost 3 bases, and 12 bases lay between the germline ends. The germline gives CDR1 SEHNR, CDR2 FQNEAQ (reference sequence). The CDR3 DNA is TGTGCCAGCAGCTTCCTGTTTACGAGCTACGAGCAGTACTTC. This encodes CASSFLFTSYEQYF.

This chain connects TRBV5-4 to TRBJ2-3; D unclear. V lost 3 bases to trimming and J lost 3 bases, with 14 bases between them. Looked up from germline, CDR1 is SGHNT and CDR2 is YYREEE (reference sequence). This CDR3 has 15 residues. CDR3 amino acids: CASSSPKEATDTQYF. The CDR3 DNA follows: TGTGCCAGCAGCTCCCCCAAAGAAGCAACAGATACGCAGTATTTT.

The chain has TRBV5-1 and TRBJ1-6, with D unclear. V was shortened by 0 bases and J by 3 bases, with 4 bases between the two germline ends. This CDR3 region has 14 residues. CDR1 is SGHRS and CDR2 is YFSETQ in the germline V gene. This chain's CDR3 is CASSLDYYNSPLHF. For the CDR3, the DNA is TGCGCCAGCAGCTTGGATTACTATAATTCACCCCTCCACTTT.

The chain carries TRBV19 and TRBJ2-7; 11 positions agree with TRBD2. The ends lost 4 bases at V and 3 bases at J; junction bases unmatched: 14. Germline V gene sequence: CDR1 LNHDA, CDR2 SQIVND (reference sequence). CDR3 length: 18 amino acids. CDR3 loop: CASSKRPMGTSGYYEQYF. CDR3 nucleotides: TGTGCCAGTAGTAAACGGCCGATGGGGACTAGCGGATACTACGAGCAGTACTTC.

This clone was found a few times. The V and J genes are TRBV7-2 and TRBJ2-1; no clear D. Germline V CDR1 and CDR2: SGHTA, FQGNSA. V lost 5 bases, J lost 8 bases, and 10 bases lay in between. This CDR3 spans 12 amino acids. The CDR3 loop is CASSLSRDEQFF. CDR3 in DNA: TGTGCCAGCAGCCTCTCCCGGGATGAGCAGTTCTTC. Based on the CDR3 plus reference TRBV7-2 and TRBJ2-1, the full variable domain is GAGVSQSPSNKVTEKGKDVELRCDPISGHTALYWYRQSLGQGLEFLIYFQGNSAPDKSGLPSDRFSAERTGGSVSTLTIQRTQQEDSAVYLCASSLSRDEQFFGPGTRLTVL.

This clone was picked up a small number of times. The chain couples TRBV2 to TRBJ1-2; TRBD1 agrees at 9 bases. Germline CDR1 SNHLY, CDR2 FYNNEI. The CDR3 is made up of 15 amino acids. J gave up 6 bases and V 2 bases, and 7 bases lay outside the gene matches. The CDR3 nucleotides read TGTGCCAGCAGTGAAAGGGGACAGGGTGGTGATGGCTACACCTTC. Protein sequence: CASSERGQGGDGYTF. Using reference TRBV2 and TRBJ1-2 for the parts outside the CDR3, the full variable domain is EPEVTQTPSHQVTQMGQEVILRCVPISNHLYFYWYRQILGQKVEFLVSFYNNEISEKSEIFDDQFSVERPDGSNFTLKIRSTKLEDSAMYFCASSERGQGGDGYTFGSGTRLTVV.

The V call is TRBV3-1 (or the pseudogene TRBV3-2), the J call TRBJ1-1; D not certain. CDR1 and CDR2 from the germline V gene are LGHDT and YNNKEL (reference sequence). This CDR3 has 12 residues. V lost 3 bases, J lost 7 bases, and 9 bases lay in between. In DNA form, the CDR3 reads TGTGCCAGCAGCCACGGCAGAGGTGAAGCTTTCTTT. This sequence encodes CASSHGRGEAFF.